The 24 T cell receptor beta chains given below trace back to one sample, sequenced in a study of T cell repertoires in cytomegalovirus infection. These receptors have no known antigen. TCRdb re-called the reads through MiXCR, storing one row per CDR3 protein. Counted here are 650,000 to 900,000 distinct CDR3 sequences, almost 30% occurring once; the ten biggest clones make up under 15%. This material consisted of cultured CD8+ T cells from PBMCs, taken from culture after CMV antigen stimulation. All receptors come from a human donor in good health (CMV status not recorded). Some clones in this sample may be carry-over from other donors' samples.

V usage is TRBV7-9 and J usage is TRBJ2-1; D is ambiguous. The germline V and J ends were trimmed by 5 bases and 5 bases, with 10 bases remaining between them. This CDR3 is built from 13 residues. Germline assignment: CDR1 SEHNR and CDR2 FQNEAQ (reference sequence). CDR3 amino acids: CASSVPLDNEQFF. The CDR3 bases are TGTGCCAGCAGCGTGCCGCTAGACAATGAGCAGTTCTTC.

The chain combines TRBV27 with TRBJ2-3; 8 nucleotides match TRBD1. The germline V gene encodes CDR1 MNHEY and CDR2 SMNVEV (reference sequence). The CDR3 sequence is 12 residues long. V lost 5 bases to trimming and J lost 8 bases; unmatched junction nucleotides: 3. The CDR3 reads CASSPGQGTQYF. The CDR3 DNA is TGTGCCAGCAGTCCCGGACAGGGTACGCAGTATTTT.

This clonotype has a handful of counts. The chain uses TRBV10-3 and TRBJ1-2; D is undetermined. Germline V gene lookup returns CDR1 ENHRY and CDR2 SYGVKD. CDR3 length: 11 amino acids. The germline V and J ends were trimmed by 8 bases and 6 bases, with 10 bases remaining between them. CDR3 sequence: CAIHERDGYTF. The CDR3 DNA sequence: TGTGCCATCCACGAGCGCGATGGCTACACCTTC.

The chain carries TRBV29-1 and TRBJ1-2; D is unclear. V was clipped by 7 bases and J by 4 bases, with 16 bases between them. The germline CDR1 and CDR2 sequences are SQVTM and ANQGSEA. CDR3 size: 13 residues. CDR3 bases: TGCAGCGGGACCGGGCCTGATAGCTATGGCTACACCTTC. Translation gives CSGTGPDSYGYTF.

This rearrangement joins TRBV11-2 to TRBJ2-7; D is possibly TRBD1 or TRBD2 (5 bases each). The germline gives CDR1 SGHAT, CDR2 FQNNGV. Between the trimmed V and J ends, which lost 4 bases and 4 bases, there was a span of 8 bases. The CDR3 loop spans 12 amino acids. CDR3 in amino acids: CASSSWGYEQYV. The CDR3 coding sequence is TGTGCCAGCAGCTCTTGGGGGTACGAGCAGTACGTC.

This chain uses TRBV27 with TRBJ1-5, with D maybe TRBD1 (6 bases). Trimming took 4 bases from V and 3 from J, leaving 13 bases between them. The CDR3 totals 15 residues. In germline, CDR1 is MNHEY, CDR2 SMNVEV (reference sequence). The CDR3 bases are TGTGCCAGCAGTTCCAGGGGAGGCCTCAATCAGCCCCAGCATTTT. As protein: CASSSRGGLNQPQHF.

The CDR3 loop is CSAIKDHEQFF. The CDR3 nucleotides are TGCAGTGCTATTAAGGACCATGAGCAGTTCTTC. This chain uses TRBV20-1 with TRBJ2-1; no firm D call. The CDR3 spans 11 residues. Germline V gene lookup returns CDR1 DFQATT and CDR2 SNEGSKA (reference sequence). With 4 bases removed from V and 8 bases from J, the gap between germline ends came to 9 bases.

This chain connects TRBV2 to TRBJ1-2; 7 bases line up with TRBD1. This CDR3 has 16 amino acids. Trimming took 0 bases from V and 2 from J; bases not matched to a gene: 6. Germline V gene lookup returns CDR1 SNHLY and CDR2 FYNNEI. CDR3 DNA sequence: TGTGCCAGCAGTGAAGCGACAGGGATCTCAAACTATGGCTACACCTTC. Amino acid sequence: CASSEATGISNYGYTF.

V is TRBV4-1 and J is TRBJ2-3, with D perhaps given as TRBD1 or TRBD2 (6 bases each). The V and J ends lost 4 bases and 5 bases respectively, with 16 bases between them. This CDR3 region has 15 residues. Germline V lookup: CDR1 MGHRA, CDR2 YSYEKL. CDR3 sequence (DNA): TGCGCCAGCAGCCCGGGTCGGGGGCCGATAGATACGCAGTATTTT. Encoded protein: CASSPGRGPIDTQYF.

In this sample, this clonotype turned up many times. The J gene is TRBJ1-6, the V gene TRBV7-2; D may be TRBD1 (5 bases). This CDR3 contains 17 residues. Germline values: CDR1 SGHTA, CDR2 FQGNSA. Trimming left V 3 bases short and J 0 bases short, with 12 bases between. CDR3 DNA sequence: TGTGCCAGCAGCTTCCCTGGGGGGAGCTCCTATAATTCACCCCTCCACTTT. Amino acids: CASSFPGGSSYNSPLHF.

This clonotype was detected a few times. The DNA for the CDR3 is TGTGCCACCAGCTCGCTCGGGGGCGAAGAGACCCAGTACTTC. This translates into CATSSLGGEETQYF. The chain links TRBV15 to TRBJ2-5; perhaps D is TRBD1 or TRBD2 (6 bases each). This CDR3 is built from 14 residues. Germline loops: CDR1 LNHNV, CDR2 YYDKDF (reference sequence). V was trimmed by 5 bases and J by 3 bases, leaving 13 bases between them.

The V gene is TRBV15, the J gene TRBJ2-1; TRBD2 matches at 14 bases. In germline, CDR1 is LNHNV, CDR2 YYDKDF (reference sequence). This CDR3 has 17 residues. The V gene end was trimmed by 3 bases and the J gene end by 9 bases; junction bases not matched to a gene: 10. Here the CDR3 reads CATSRTRTSGGKSEQFF. The CDR3 region has the DNA TGTGCCACCAGCAGGACAAGGACTAGCGGGGGGAAGAGTGAGCAGTTCTTC.

This clonotype occurred a few times. CDR3 residues: CASSFDGQGAANTIYF. DNA of the CDR3: TGTGCCAGCAGCTTCGATGGACAGGGGGCCGCGAACACCATATATTTT. V usage is TRBV5-5 and J usage is TRBJ1-3; 11 nucleotides align to TRBD1. V shed 2 bases, J shed 7 bases, and the junction held 8 bases outside the gene matches. This CDR3 has 16 residues. CDR1 and CDR2 (germline): SGHKS, YYEKEE (reference sequence).

This clonotype has just a few counts. A much larger clone lies a single base off, so this may be a read error. The chain has TRBV7-9 and TRBJ1-6, with D unclear. CDR1 is SEHNR and CDR2 is FQNEAQ in the germline V gene (reference sequence). V dropped 1 base and J dropped 10 bases, with 5 bases sitting between them. The CDR3 is 12 amino acids. CDR3 in DNA: TGTGCCAGCAGCTTAGACACCTCACCCCTCCACTTT. Protein: CASSLDTSPLHF.

This clonotype was recorded a few times. The chain combines TRBV12-3 or TRBV12-4 with TRBJ1-4; 10 bases map to TRBD1. With 3 bases clipped from V and 8 bases from J, the junction kept 3 bases outside the gene matches. CDR3 length: 14 amino acids. CDR3 coding DNA: TGTGCCAGCAGTTTGGGGGGACAGGGGGAAAAACTGTTTTTT. Its protein is CASSLGGQGEKLFF.

This sequence joins TRBV20-1 and TRBJ2-1; maybe TRBD1 (6 bases). The ends were cut back, 5 bases at V and 5 bases at J, with 28 bases in the middle. This CDR3 has 18 amino acids. The V gene's germline CDR1 is DFQATT and CDR2 SNEGSKA (reference sequence). Written as DNA, the CDR3 is TGCAGTGCTTTACCCGGGACACGTGAATTCATTATAGACAATGAGCAGTTCTTC. Translating it yields CSALPGTREFIIDNEQFF.

The J gene is TRBJ2-3, the V gene TRBV4-1, with no clear D. The germline V and J ends were trimmed by 3 bases and 2 bases, with 6 bases remaining between them. CDR1 and CDR2 from the germline V gene are MGHRA and YSYEKL. The CDR3 has 13 amino acids. CDR3 in DNA: TGCGCCAGCAGCCAGCCATCCACAGATACGCAGTATTTT. Protein: CASSQPSTDTQYF.

This clonotype appeared a few times. This chain uses TRBV20-1 with TRBJ2-3; no definite D call. CDR1 and CDR2 (germline): DFQATT, SNEGSKA (reference sequence). Trimming left V 0 bases short and J 6 bases short, with 10 bases between. The CDR3 consists of 13 residues. As DNA, the CDR3 is TGCAGTGCTAGAGATCCCCATTGGGATACGCAGTATTTT. Translation: CSARDPHWDTQYF.

This chain links TRBV2 with TRBJ2-1, with D tentatively TRBD1 (5 bases). The CDR3 consists of 17 residues. Trimming took 0 bases from V and 8 from J, leaving 20 bases between them. Germline V gene data show CDR1 as SNHLY and CDR2 as FYNNEI. CDR3 sequence reads: CASSEAHQGRYRYEQFF. CDR3 DNA sequence: TGTGCCAGCAGTGAAGCGCACCAGGGAAGATATAGGTATGAGCAGTTCTTC.

The rearrangement uses TRBV27 and TRBJ1-1; weak D call: TRBD1 (5 bases). This CDR3 spans 14 amino acids. The V end lost 6 bases, the J end lost 5 bases, and 16 bases lay between the germline ends. Germline CDR1 is MNHEY and CDR2 is SMNVEV (reference sequence). The CDR3 DNA follows: TGTGCCAGCAGCCCCGGGGGGTGGCATACTGAAGCTTTCTTT. It codes for CASSPGGWHTEAFF.

This chain links TRBV6-6 with TRBJ2-5; 9 bases match TRBD2. With V trimmed by 2 bases and J by 3 bases, 4 bases remained unmatched. CDR1 MNHNY and CDR2 SVGAGI come from the germline V gene (reference sequence). The CDR3 has 15 residues. The chain's CDR3 is CASSYIAGVKETQYF. In DNA, the CDR3 is TGTGCCAGCAGTTACATAGCGGGGGTTAAAGAGACCCAGTACTTC.

The chain links TRBV24-1 to TRBJ2-1; 10 bases map to TRBD2. The CDR3 has 16 residues. CDR1 and CDR2 from the germline V gene are KGHDR and SFDVKD. V was clipped by 0 bases and J by 6 bases; unmatched bases: 4. In nucleotides, the CDR3 is TGTGCCACCAGTGATTTGCCGGGACTAGCGAGCAATGAGCAGTTCTTC. This codes for CATSDLPGLASNEQFF.

The V gene is TRBV6-5, the J gene TRBJ1-5; D is uncertain. Trimming removed 10 bases at V and 4 bases at J, with 14 bases between. The CDR3 sequence is 13 residues long. The germline CDR1 and CDR2 sequences are MNHEY and SVGAGI. CDR3 sequence: CAIAPGPNQPQHF. CDR3 bases: TGTGCCATCGCCCCGGGTCCTAATCAGCCCCAGCATTTT.

The chain recombines TRBV5-4 with TRBJ1-5; D is unresolved. The germline CDR1 and CDR2 sequences are SGHNT and YYREEE (reference sequence). Deletions cut 3 bases from V and 0 bases from J, with 16 bases between. The CDR3 runs to 17 residues. This CDR3 reads CASSSGPDLYSNQPQHF. The CDR3 coding sequence is TGTGCCAGCAGCTCTGGACCGGACCTATATAGCAATCAGCCCCAGCATTTT.